The entry that follows covers one TCR beta chain sequence. Per germline, CDR1 SGDLS and CDR2 YYNGEE. The CDR3 totals 16 residues. Trimming took 3 bases from V and 5 from J; bases not matched to a gene: 7. Authors' processing steps: Amplification of reference gene primers was used by the study to estimate nucleated cell counts. The table came from immunoSEQ multiplex PCR; TCRdb's copy has only in-frame clones and leaves some out. That table is the source of V, J and clone size, and D and trimming were worked out from the DNA. Among about 210,000 clones listed, 85% were seen once. This sample was taken from a study of blood T cell repertoires in COVID-19. Study at large: The United States, Italy and Spain supplied acute and convalescent COVID-19 samples. Sample material is recorded as cDNA or gDNA derived from T cells, B-cell-depleted T cells, or PBMCs.

Sequencing was carried out using PBMCs or T cells enriched from blood (not recorded which). The V call is TRBV9, the J call TRBJ2-2, with TRBD2 identical over 10 bases. This sequence originates from a man in his forties who had recovered from COVID-19. CDR3 residues: CASSATSGKVTGELFF. CDR3 bases: TGTGCCAGCAGCGCCACTAGCGGGAAAGTGACCGGGGAGCTGTTTTTT.